This T cell receptor (beta chain) came from a study of blood T cell repertoires in COVID-19. In the study overall: Spain, Italy and the United States supplied samples that represented acute and convalescent COVID-19.

Germline assignment: CDR1 MRHNA and CDR2 SNTAGT. The CDR3 loop spans 16 amino acids. Trimming removed 8 bases from V and 1 base from J; junction bases left unmatched: 8. As processed by the authors: Quantification of nucleated cells was approximated via reference gene primer amplification. TCRdb keeps only in-frame clones here, not all; method: immunoSEQ multiplex PCR. V and J calls and clone size are those listed in that table; D and trimming were worked out from the DNA. The data hold roughly 670,000 clones, with about 87% observed a single time. This TCR was sampled from a woman under 30 with acute or convalescent COVID-19. The sequenced sample consisted of peripheral blood. This chain joins TRBV6-4 and TRBJ2-6; TRBD2 matches at 7 bases. CDR3 in DNA: TGTGCCAGCGGGGAGGGCCGTGATTCTGGGGCCAACGTCCTGACTTTC. This codes for CASGEGRDSGANVLTF.